This paragraph covers one TCR beta chain sequence. Its target is unknown. cDNA synthesis used the whole RNA isolate, giving expressed TCRB sequences. Measured with immunoSEQ multiplex PCR; TCRdb has only the in-frame clones, and not every one. The data contain about 270,000 clones, around 15% of them singletons. This entry is derived from a study of beta chain features in type 1 diabetes. Overall study: There was similarity between patients and healthy donors in age, gender and cell yields. The number of sorted cells examined across all samples was around 99 million.

Notes on the study in general: All four CD4+ subsets from Type 1 diabetes patients carried moderately but significantly shorter TCRB CDR3s.

CDR1 is GTSNPN and CDR2 is SVGIG in the germline V gene (reference sequence). Between the trimmed V and J ends, which lost 8 bases and 4 bases, there was a span of 17 bases. The CDR3 is 13 residues long. The authors took one heparinised blood draw, averaging approximately 120 mL, from each donor. Without exception, sorted populations had purity beyond 95%. Sequencing input: naive CD4+ T cells from blood. The sequence came from a man aged 25-45 years with type 1 diabetes. This sequence joins TRBV30 and TRBJ1-1; maybe TRBD1 (5 bases). CDR3 bases: TGTGCCGGGGCCAGCCTCCCGGGCACTGAAGCTTTCTTT. Translation gives CAGASLPGTEAFF.